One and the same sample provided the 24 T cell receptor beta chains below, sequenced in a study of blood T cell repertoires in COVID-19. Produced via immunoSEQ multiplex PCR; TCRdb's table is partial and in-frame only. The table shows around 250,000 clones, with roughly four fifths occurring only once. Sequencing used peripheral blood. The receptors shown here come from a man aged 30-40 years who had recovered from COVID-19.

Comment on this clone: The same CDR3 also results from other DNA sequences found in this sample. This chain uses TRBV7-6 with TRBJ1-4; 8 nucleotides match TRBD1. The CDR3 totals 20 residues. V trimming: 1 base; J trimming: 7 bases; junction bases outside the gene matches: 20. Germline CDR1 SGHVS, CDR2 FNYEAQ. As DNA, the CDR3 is TGTGCCAGCAGCTTAGAGGGGGGACCGACAGGGGAGGATGGGTGTGAAAAACTGTTTTTT. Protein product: CASSLEGGPTGEDGCEKLFF.

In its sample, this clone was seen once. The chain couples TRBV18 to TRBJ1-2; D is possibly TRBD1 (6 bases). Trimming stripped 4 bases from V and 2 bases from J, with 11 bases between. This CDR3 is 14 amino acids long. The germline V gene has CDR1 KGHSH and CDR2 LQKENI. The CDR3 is CASSRTGLNYGYTF. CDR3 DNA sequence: TGTGCCAGCTCACGCACAGGGTTAAACTATGGCTACACCTTC.

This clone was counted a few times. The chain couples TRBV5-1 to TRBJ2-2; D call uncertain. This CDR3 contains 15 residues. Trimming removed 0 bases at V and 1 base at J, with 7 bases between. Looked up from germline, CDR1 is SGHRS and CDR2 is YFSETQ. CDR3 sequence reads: CASSLVAENTGELFF. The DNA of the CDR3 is TGCGCCAGCAGCTTGGTCGCAGAGAACACCGGGGAGCTGTTTTTT.

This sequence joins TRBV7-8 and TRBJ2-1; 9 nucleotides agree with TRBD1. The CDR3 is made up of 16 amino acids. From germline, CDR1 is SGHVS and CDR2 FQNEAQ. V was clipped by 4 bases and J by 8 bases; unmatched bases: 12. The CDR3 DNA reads TGTGCCAGCAGCTCAACCCGGGACAGGGTGGGCTATGAGCAGTTCTTC. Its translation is CASSSTRDRVGYEQFF. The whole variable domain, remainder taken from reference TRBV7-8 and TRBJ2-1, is GAGVSQSPRYKVAKRGQDVALRCDPISGHVSLFWYQQALGQGPEFLTYFQNEAQLDKSGLPSDRFFAERPEGSVSTLKIQRTQQEDSAVYLCASSSTRDRVGYEQFFGPGTRLTVL.

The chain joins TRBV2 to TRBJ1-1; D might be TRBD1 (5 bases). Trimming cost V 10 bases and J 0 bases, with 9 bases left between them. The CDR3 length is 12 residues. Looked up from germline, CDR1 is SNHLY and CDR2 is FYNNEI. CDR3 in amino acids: CAIGTLNTEAFF. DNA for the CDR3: TGTGCCATCGGGACTTTGAACACTGAAGCTTTCTTT.

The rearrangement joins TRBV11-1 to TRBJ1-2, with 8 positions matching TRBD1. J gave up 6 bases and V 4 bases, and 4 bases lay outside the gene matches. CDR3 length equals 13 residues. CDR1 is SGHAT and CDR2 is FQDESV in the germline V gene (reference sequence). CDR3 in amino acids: CASSSDRGHGYTF. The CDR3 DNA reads TGTGCCAGCAGCTCAGACAGGGGTCATGGCTACACCTTC.

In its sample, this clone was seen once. This CDR3 reads CASSALAGGGETQYF. The CDR3 DNA reads as TGTGCCAGTAGTGCCTTAGCGGGGGGGGGAGAGACCCAGTACTTC. The chain couples TRBV19 to TRBJ2-5; 11 bases map to TRBD2. CDR1 is LNHDA, CDR2 SQIVND, per germline (reference sequence). This CDR3 is built from 15 residues. J lost 4 bases, V lost 5 bases, and 6 bases had no gene match.

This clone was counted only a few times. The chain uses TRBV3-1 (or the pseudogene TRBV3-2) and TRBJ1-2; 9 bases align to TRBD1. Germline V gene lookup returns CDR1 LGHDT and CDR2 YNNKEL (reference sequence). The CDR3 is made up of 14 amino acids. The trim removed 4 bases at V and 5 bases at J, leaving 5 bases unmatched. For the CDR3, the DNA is TGTGCCAGCAGCCGACAGGGGGGTGCGTATGGCTACACCTTC. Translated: CASSRQGGAYGYTF.

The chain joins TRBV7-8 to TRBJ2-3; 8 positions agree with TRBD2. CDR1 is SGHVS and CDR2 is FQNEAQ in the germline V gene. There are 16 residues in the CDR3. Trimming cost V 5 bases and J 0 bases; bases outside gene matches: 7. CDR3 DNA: TGTGCCAGCAGCCTACTAGCGGTCCCTAGCACAGATACGCAGTATTTT. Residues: CASSLLAVPSTDTQYF.

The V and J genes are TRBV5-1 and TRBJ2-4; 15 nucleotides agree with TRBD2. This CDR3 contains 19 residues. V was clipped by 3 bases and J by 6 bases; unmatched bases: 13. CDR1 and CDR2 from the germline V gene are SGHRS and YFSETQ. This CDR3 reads CASSSDGTSGGPGRNIQYF. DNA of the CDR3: TGCGCCAGCAGCTCCGACGGGACTAGCGGGGGGCCGGGGAGAAACATTCAGTACTTC.

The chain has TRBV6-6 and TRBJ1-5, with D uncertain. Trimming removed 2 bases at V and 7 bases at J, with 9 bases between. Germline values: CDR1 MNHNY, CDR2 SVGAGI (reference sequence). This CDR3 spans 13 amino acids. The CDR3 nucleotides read TGTGCCAGCAGTTACGGACTAGGGCAGCCCCAGCATTTT. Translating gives CASSYGLGQPQHF.

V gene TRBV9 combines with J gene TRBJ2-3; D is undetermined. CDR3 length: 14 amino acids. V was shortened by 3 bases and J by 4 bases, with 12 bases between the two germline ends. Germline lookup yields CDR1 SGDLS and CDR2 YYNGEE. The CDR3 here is CASSENGAADTQYF. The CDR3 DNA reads TGTGCCAGCAGCGAAAACGGCGCGGCAGATACGCAGTATTTT.

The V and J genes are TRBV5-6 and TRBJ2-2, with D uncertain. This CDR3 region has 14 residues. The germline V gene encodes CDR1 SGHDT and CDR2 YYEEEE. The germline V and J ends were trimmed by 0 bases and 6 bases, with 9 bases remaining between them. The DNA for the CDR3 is TGTGCCAGCAGCTTGGCTCAGGTTTCCGGGGAGCTGTTTTTT. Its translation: CASSLAQVSGELFF.

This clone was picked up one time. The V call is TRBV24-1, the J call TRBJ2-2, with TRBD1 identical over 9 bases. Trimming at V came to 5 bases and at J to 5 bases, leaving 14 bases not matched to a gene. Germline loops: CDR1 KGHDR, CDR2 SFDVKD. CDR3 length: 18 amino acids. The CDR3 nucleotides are TGTGCCACCAGTGCCCATTCGGGGGACAGGGACCGTACCGGGGAGCTGTTTTTT. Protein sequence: CATSAHSGDRDRTGELFF.

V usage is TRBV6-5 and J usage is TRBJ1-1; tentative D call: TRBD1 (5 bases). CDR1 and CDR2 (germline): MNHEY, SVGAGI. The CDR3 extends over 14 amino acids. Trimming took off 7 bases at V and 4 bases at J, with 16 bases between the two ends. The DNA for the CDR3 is TGTGCCAGCACGCCAGGGATCGTGGGCACTGAAGCTTTCTTT. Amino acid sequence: CASTPGIVGTEAFF.

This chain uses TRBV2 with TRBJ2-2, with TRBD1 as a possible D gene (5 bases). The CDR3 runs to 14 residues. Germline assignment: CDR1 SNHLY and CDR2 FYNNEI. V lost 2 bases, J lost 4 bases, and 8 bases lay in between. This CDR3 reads CASSERGSTGELFF. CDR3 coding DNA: TGTGCCAGCAGTGAAAGGGGTAGCACCGGGGAGCTGTTTTTT. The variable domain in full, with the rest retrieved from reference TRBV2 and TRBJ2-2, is EPEVTQTPSHQVTQMGQEVILRCVPISNHLYFYWYRQILGQKVEFLVSFYNNEISEKSEIFDDQFSVERPDGSNFTLKIRSTKLEDSAMYFCASSERGSTGELFFGEGSRLTVL.

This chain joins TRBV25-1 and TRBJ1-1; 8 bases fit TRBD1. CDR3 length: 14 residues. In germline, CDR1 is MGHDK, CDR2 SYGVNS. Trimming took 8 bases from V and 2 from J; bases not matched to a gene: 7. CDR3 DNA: TGTGCCAGCGCTGAGGCAGGGGGCAACACTGAAGCTTTCTTT. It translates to CASAEAGGNTEAFF.

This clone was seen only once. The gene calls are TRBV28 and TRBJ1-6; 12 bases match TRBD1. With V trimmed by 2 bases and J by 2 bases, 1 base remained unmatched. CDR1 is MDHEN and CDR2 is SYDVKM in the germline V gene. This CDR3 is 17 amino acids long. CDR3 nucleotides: TGTGCCAGCAGTTTAGGGGACAGGGGGCCCTATAATTCACCCCTCCACTTT. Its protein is CASSLGDRGPYNSPLHF.

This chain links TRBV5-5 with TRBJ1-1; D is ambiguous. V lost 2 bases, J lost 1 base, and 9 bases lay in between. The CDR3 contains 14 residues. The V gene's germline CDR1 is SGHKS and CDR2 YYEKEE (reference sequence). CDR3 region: CASSFEHPNTEAFF. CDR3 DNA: TGTGCCAGCAGCTTCGAACACCCGAACACTGAAGCTTTCTTT.

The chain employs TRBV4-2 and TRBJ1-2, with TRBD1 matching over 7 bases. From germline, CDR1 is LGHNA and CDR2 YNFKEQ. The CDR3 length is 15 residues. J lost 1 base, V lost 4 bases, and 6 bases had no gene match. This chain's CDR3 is CASSRETGFNYGYTF. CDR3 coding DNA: TGTGCCAGCAGCCGGGAGACAGGGTTTAACTATGGCTACACCTTC.

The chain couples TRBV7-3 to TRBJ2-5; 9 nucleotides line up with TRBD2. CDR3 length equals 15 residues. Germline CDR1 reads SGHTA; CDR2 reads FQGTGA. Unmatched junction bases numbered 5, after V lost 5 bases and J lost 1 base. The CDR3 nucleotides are TGTGCCAGCAGCCTGGCGGGGGGGCTCCAAGAGACCCAGTACTTC. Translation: CASSLAGGLQETQYF.

DNA for the CDR3: TGCGCCAGCAGCTTGGGGCCGGCAGGGGTTGGGGAGACTGAAGCTTTCTTT. This sequence encodes CASSLGPAGVGETEAFF. V is TRBV5-1 and J is TRBJ1-1; D may be TRBD1 (6 bases). Germline-derived CDR1 and CDR2 are SGHRS and YFSETQ. The V end lost 0 bases, the J end lost 5 bases, and 20 bases lay between the germline ends. CDR3 length: 17 amino acids.

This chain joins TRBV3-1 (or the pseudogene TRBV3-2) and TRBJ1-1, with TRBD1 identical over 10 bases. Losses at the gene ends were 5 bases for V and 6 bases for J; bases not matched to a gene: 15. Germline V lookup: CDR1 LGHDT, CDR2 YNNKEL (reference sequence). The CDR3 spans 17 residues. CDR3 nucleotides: TGTGCCAGCAGCGACCGGGACAGGGGCATGGTGATTGCTGAAGCTTTCTTT. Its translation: CASSDRDRGMVIAEAFF.

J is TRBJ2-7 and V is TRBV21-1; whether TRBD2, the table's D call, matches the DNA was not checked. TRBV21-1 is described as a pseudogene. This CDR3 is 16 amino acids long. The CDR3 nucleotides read TGTGCCAGCAGCAAAAGGCGGATAACATTATCCTACGAGCAGTACTTC. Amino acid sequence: CASSKRRITLSYEQYF.